The clone carrying this TCR beta chain was recorded a few times. The record originates from a study of T cell responses to AZD1222 COVID-19 vaccine. Profiled with immunoSEQ multiplex PCR; TCRdb holds only in-frame clones, not every one. The sample consists of over 90,000 clones, around nine tenths of them appearing once. CDR1 KGHDR and CDR2 SFDVKD come from the germline V gene. Trimming left V 5 bases short and J 6 bases short, with 9 bases between. The CDR3 has 12 residues. The source material was peripheral blood, sampled 28 days after the second AZD1222 dose. The receptor's source is an adult who received the AZD1222 COVID-19 vaccine. The V gene is TRBV24-1, the J gene TRBJ1-2; a possible D gene is TRBD1 (5 bases). The CDR3 spells CATSVGEDGYTF. CDR3 coding DNA: TGTGCCACCAGTGTGGGGGAGGATGGCTACACCTTC.